Following are 14 T cell receptor beta chains from one sample sequenced in a study of shared clonotypes between healthy human individuals. Clones were read by immunoSEQ multiplex PCR, and TCRdb kept only the in-frame ones, dropping some. The table records 600,000 to 750,000 clones, approximately 75% of them present only once. Sequencing was carried out using memory CD4+ T cells sorted from blood. Subset denoted: CD45RA-negative fraction. These receptors all stem from a woman aged 25-40 years in good health.

The count of this clone is one. The J gene is TRBJ1-5, the V gene TRBV7-2; D is uncertain. The CDR3 totals 12 residues. Trimming stripped 4 bases from V and 7 bases from J, with 8 bases between. Germline lookup yields CDR1 SGHTA and CDR2 FQGNSA. As DNA, the CDR3 is TGTGCCAGCAGCTCTGGCGGCCAGCCCCAGCATTTT. It yields the protein CASSSGGQPQHF.

The chain couples TRBV28 to TRBJ1-2, with D tentatively TRBD1 (6 bases). The CDR3 has 13 residues. Trimming shortened V by 10 bases and J by 4 bases, and 16 bases separated the two germline ends. Looked up from germline, CDR1 is MDHEN and CDR2 is SYDVKM. CDR3 in DNA: TGTGCCATCTATGGCGGGGGCCGCTATGGCTACACCTTC. It yields the protein CAIYGGGRYGYTF.

This clone came up many times. This chain connects TRBV7-3 to TRBJ2-1; 9 bases fit TRBD2. V shed 6 bases and J 10 bases; nucleotides not matched to a gene: 13. Germline CDR1 reads SGHTA; CDR2 reads FQGTGA. CDR3 length equals 15 residues. CDR3: CASSPKTSGVGEQFF. The CDR3 DNA reads TGTGCCAGCAGTCCTAAGACTAGCGGAGTGGGGGAGCAGTTCTTC.

The chain carries TRBV6-5 and TRBJ2-6; unclear D gene. The CDR3 contains 15 residues. Germline CDR1 MNHEY, CDR2 SVGAGI. The germline V and J ends were trimmed by 6 bases and 0 bases, with 9 bases remaining between them. The CDR3 DNA reads TGTGCCAGCAGCGAATCATCCTCTGGGGCCAACGTCCTGACTTTC. As protein: CASSESSSGANVLTF.

The genes are TRBV4-1 and TRBJ2-2, with 8 bases that match TRBD1. Looked up from germline, CDR1 is MGHRA and CDR2 is YSYEKL. The length of the CDR3 is 16 residues. V was clipped by 4 bases and J by 6 bases; unmatched bases: 10. CDR3 sequence reads: CASSPQEAGGPGELFF. CDR3 DNA: TGCGCCAGCAGCCCTCAGGAGGCAGGGGGCCCCGGGGAGCTGTTTTTT.

As for this clone: Other DNA sequences in this specimen translate into the identical CDR3. The chain links TRBV27 to TRBJ1-5, with D possibly matching TRBD1 (6 bases). The germline CDR1 and CDR2 sequences are MNHEY and SMNVEV (reference sequence). Trimming removed 3 bases from V and 2 bases from J, with 8 bases in between. The CDR3 length is 14 residues. The CDR3 region has the DNA TGTGCCAGCAGTTTCAGGGGTCGCAATCAGCCCCAGCATTTT. This gives the protein CASSFRGRNQPQHF.

V gene TRBV10-2 combines with J gene TRBJ2-5, with 13 bases matching TRBD2. Germline CDR1 reads WSHSY; CDR2 reads SAAADI. V trimming: 5 bases; J trimming: 7 bases; junction bases outside the gene matches: 10. There are 16 residues in the CDR3. The CDR3 nucleotides are TGCGCCAGCAGTAACCATGGACTAGCGGGAGCTGGGACCCAGTACTTC. Translated: CASSNHGLAGAGTQYF.

This sequence joins TRBV4-1 and TRBJ2-1, with a possible D match to TRBD1 (5 bases). Germline CDR1 and CDR2: MGHRA and YSYEKL. V shed 4 bases and J shed 0 bases, with 10 bases lying between them. The CDR3 consists of 15 residues. CDR3 DNA: TGCGCCAGCAGCCTACCAGGGTTCTCCTACAATGAGCAGTTCTTC. As protein: CASSLPGFSYNEQFF.

V is TRBV11-2 and J is TRBJ2-1; D may be TRBD1 (5 bases). Trimming shortened V by 1 base and J by 7 bases, and 17 bases separated the two germline ends. Germline V lookup: CDR1 SGHAT, CDR2 FQNNGV. The CDR3 runs 16 residues. The chain's CDR3 is CASSLVYQGKGNEQFF. CDR3 in DNA: TGTGCCAGCAGCTTAGTGTACCAGGGCAAGGGTAATGAGCAGTTCTTC.

The rearrangement uses TRBV7-9 and TRBJ1-4, with TRBD1 matching over 7 bases. From germline, CDR1 is SEHNR and CDR2 FQNEAQ (reference sequence). The CDR3 extends over 14 amino acids. V was clipped by 5 bases and J by 8 bases; unmatched bases: 8. The CDR3 region has the DNA TGTGCCAGCAGCCCCACAGGGGAACGAGAAAAACTGTTTTTT. Translation gives CASSPTGEREKLFF.

J is TRBJ1-4 and V is TRBV5-1, with a weak D call TRBD1 (6 bases). The CDR3 is made up of 12 amino acids. Trimming removed 4 bases at V and 8 bases at J, with 9 bases between. Germline V gives CDR1 SGHRS, CDR2 YFSETQ. DNA of the CDR3: TGCGCCAGCAGCCCACAGGGAGAAAAACTGTTTTTT. Amino acids: CASSPQGEKLFF.

This chain connects TRBV2 to TRBJ2-7; no clear D gene. The CDR3 totals 16 residues. V was trimmed by 5 bases and J by 1 base, leaving 18 bases between them. Germline CDR1 and CDR2: SNHLY and FYNNEI. CDR3 DNA sequence: TGTGCCAGCAGTTTTTTTTTGGTGGAGCGTTCCTACGAGCAGTACTTC. This sequence encodes CASSFFLVERSYEQYF.

This chain joins TRBV14 and TRBJ1-1; 11 bases match TRBD1. The CDR3 consists of 12 residues. Per germline, CDR1 SGHDN and CDR2 FVKESK. Unmatched junction bases numbered 3, after V lost 6 bases and J lost 9 bases. The CDR3 loop reads CASRGQGAQAFF. The CDR3, as DNA: TGTGCCAGCAGAGGACAGGGGGCGCAAGCTTTCTTT.

The CDR3 region is CASSQFHARRGYDQPQHF. The CDR3 DNA reads TGCGCCAGCAGCCAATTCCATGCGAGGAGGGGATATGATCAGCCCCAGCATTTT. V gene TRBV4-1 combines with J gene TRBJ1-5; D may be TRBD1 (5 bases). Trimming shortened V by 2 bases and J by 5 bases, and 22 bases separated the two germline ends. Germline V gene data show CDR1 as MGHRA and CDR2 as YSYEKL. The CDR3 spans 18 residues.